Listed here is a single T cell receptor beta chain. The sample comes from a study of technical replicates of blood from several donors. There are 17 residues in the CDR3. Assay used: immunoSEQ multiplex PCR; TCRdb lists only in-frame clones, some missing. The sample lists some 91,000 clones; around 95% were seen once. Input material: T cells isolated from PBMCs. The rearrangement uses TRBV12-1 and TRBJ2-4; the D call of TRBD1 is as the table states it, not checked on the DNA. TRBV12-1 is a recognized pseudogene. The receptor was isolated from a human donor in good health. Written as DNA, the CDR3 is TGTGCCAGCAGCTTTGGGGTTAGGGACAGGGTAAAAAACATTCAGTACTTC. Its translation is CASSFGVRDRVKNIQYF.